One T cell receptor beta chain is described in this entry. The antigen remains undetermined. At one boundary the junction diverges from the germline segment, which might be a read error. Germline V gene data show CDR1 as SEHNR and CDR2 as FQNEAQ (reference sequence). The CDR3 is 17 residues long. This sample was included in a study of Graves' ophthalmopathy and Graves' hyperthyroidism. Study-wide points: Most thyroid clonotypes expanded beyond 0.001 frequency were also found in blood.

For repertoire sequencing, the TCR beta CDR3 regions were amplified from RNA transcripts. Investigators did first-round RT-PCR with HTBI primers, then second-round multiplex PCR. TCRdb fed the multiplex PCR reads into MiXCR, producing one record per CDR3 protein. The sample consists of around 600,000 distinct CDR3 sequences, about 40% of them appearing once. CAS ≥3, NOSPECS ≥4, moderate-to-severe activity and duration under 3 months marked donors with ophthalmopathy. The diagnosis was founded upon clinical symptoms, serum thyroxine, TRAb, thyroid ultrasound and orbital computed tomography. This sequence was found in an adult man with Graves' ophthalmopathy. The rearrangement links TRBV7-9 to TRBJ2-7, with 8 nucleotides matching TRBD1. What was sequenced was peripheral blood. CDR3 amino acids: CASSQDVLGTGFYEQYF. In DNA, the CDR3 is TGCGCCAGCAGCCAAGATGTTCTCGGGACAGGATTCTACGAGCAGTACTTC. The complete variable domain, with remaining parts taken from reference TRBV7-9 and TRBJ2-7, reads DTGVSQNPRHKITKRGQNVTFRCDPISEHNRLYWYRQTLGQGPEFLTYFQNEAQLEKSRLLSDRFSAERPKGSFSTLEIQRTEQGDSAMYLCASSQDVLGTGFYEQYFGPGTRLTVT.